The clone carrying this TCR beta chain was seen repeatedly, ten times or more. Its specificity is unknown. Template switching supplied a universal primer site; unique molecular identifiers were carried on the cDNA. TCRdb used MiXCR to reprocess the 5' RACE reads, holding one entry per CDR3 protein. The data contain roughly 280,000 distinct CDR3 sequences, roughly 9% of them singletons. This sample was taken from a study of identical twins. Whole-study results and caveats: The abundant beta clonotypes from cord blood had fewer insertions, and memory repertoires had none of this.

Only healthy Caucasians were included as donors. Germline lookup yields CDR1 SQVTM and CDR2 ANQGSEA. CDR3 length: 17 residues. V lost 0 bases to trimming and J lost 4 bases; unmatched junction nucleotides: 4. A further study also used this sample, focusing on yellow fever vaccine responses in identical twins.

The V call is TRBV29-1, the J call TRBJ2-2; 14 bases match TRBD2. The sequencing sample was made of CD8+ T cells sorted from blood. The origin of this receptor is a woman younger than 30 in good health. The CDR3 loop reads CSVEDPGLAGATGELFF. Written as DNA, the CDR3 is TGCAGCGTTGAAGATCCGGGACTAGCGGGGGCCACCGGGGAGCTGTTTTTT.